Listed below are T cell receptor beta chains from one sample, sequenced in a study of molecular identifiers for immune sequencing clone quantification. TCRdb reanalysed the PCR reads using MiXCR and keeps one entry per CDR3 protein. The table lists about 40,000 distinct CDR3 sequences, more than 20% of them singletons. Source material: naive CD8+ T cells from blood, with Jurkat cell RNA spiked in. These TCRs come from a human donor in good health. Some libraries in this study had Jurkat cell RNA spiked in. Each CDR3 is given with its conserved first and last residue. A D gene is named only where the DNA matches it firmly. The size of a clone is reported for some rows only, either as once, few or many, or as a class for expanded clones.

>few|NA|TRBJ2-2|TRBV7-9
TGTGCCAGCAGCTTTGAGACAGATAACACCGGGGAGCTGTTTTTT
CASSFETDNTGELFF
>many|NA|TRBJ2-5|TRBV7-9
TGTGCCAGCAGCGACGCCGAAGAGACCCAGTACTTC
CASSDAEETQYF
>few|NA|TRBJ2-7|TRBV13
TGTGCCAGCAGCACCGAGCGGACGGAGACCTACGAGCAGTACTTC
CASSTERTETYEQYF
>medium-sized|NA|TRBJ2-3|TRBV7-9
TGTGCCAGCAGCTCCCCGTTGCCAGATACGCAGTATTTT
CASSSPLPDTQYF
>many|NA|TRBJ2-7|TRBV19
TGTGCCAGTAGTACCCCGGAAGGCCGCCGGCACTTC
CASSTPEGRRHF
>NA|NA|TRBJ2-7|TRBV30
TGTGCCTGGAGTACTGGGCCAGGGCCGTTCTACGCGCAGTACTTC
CAWSTGPGPFYAQYF
>few|NA|TRBJ2-7|TRBV10-3
TGTGCCATCGCGTACGGAGGCGAGCAGTACTTC
CAIAYGGEQYF
>NA|NA|TRBJ1-1|TRBV27
TGTGCCAGCAGTTTATCCTTCGCACCTCTGCACCCTGAAGCTTTCTTT
CASSLSFAPLHPEAFF
>many|NA|TRBJ2-1|TRBV4-1
TGCGCCAGCAGCCAAGATCCAGGGAGTGGCAATGAGCAGTTCTTC
CASSQDPGSGNEQFF
>many|NA|TRBJ2-3|TRBV4-1
TGCGCCAGCAGCCAAGGGGCACGGGATACGCAGTATTTT
CASSQGARDTQYF
>many|NA|TRBJ2-7|TRBV19
TGTGCCAGTAGCTCCGGACAGTGGGAGCAGTACTTC
CASSSGQWEQYF
>NA|TRBD1|TRBJ2-7|TRBV4-3
TGCGCCAGCAGCCAATGGGAAAGTAGACAGGGGATAACCTACGAGCAGTACTTC
CASSQWESRQGITYEQYF
>NA|TRBD2|TRBJ2-1|TRBV5-4
TGTGCCAGCAGATCCGAAGGGAGGGACTTTTCTAATGAGCAGTTCTTC
CASRSEGRDFSNEQFF
>many|NA|TRBJ2-7|TRBV6-5
TGTGCCAGCAGCGCCACGACAGGCTTCTCCTACGAGCAGTACTTC
CASSATTGFSYEQYF
>NA|NA|TRBJ2-3|TRBV12-3/TRBV12-4
TGTGCCGGCAGTTTAGTTCGACAGCCACCTAAGGATACGCAGTATTTT
CAGSLVRQPPKDTQYF